These 17 T cell receptor beta chains share one sample of origin, sequenced in a study of blood T cell repertoires in COVID-19. Produced via immunoSEQ multiplex PCR; TCRdb's table is partial and in-frame only. Of tens of thousands of clones in the sample, less than 90% were seen once. Input material: peripheral blood. Every receptor here comes from a man older than 75 with acute or convalescent COVID-19.

In its sample, this clone was seen a few times. The V call is TRBV18, the J call TRBJ2-2, with 7 bases aligning to TRBD1. The CDR3 loop spans 17 amino acids. The germline V gene has CDR1 KGHSH and CDR2 LQKENI. J was trimmed by 6 bases and V by 1 base; bases with no gene match: 11. CDR3 sequence: CASSPRIATGFPGELFF. Written as DNA, the CDR3 is TGTGCCAGCTCACCACGGATTGCGACAGGGTTCCCCGGGGAGCTGTTTTTT.

This sequence joins TRBV25-1 and TRBJ2-3; 8 nucleotides align to TRBD2. Looked up from germline, CDR1 is MGHDK and CDR2 is SYGVNS. V shed 1 base and J 1 base; nucleotides not matched to a gene: 7. The CDR3 consists of 17 residues. CDR3 sequence (DNA): TGTGCCAGCAGTGAATCCGGGCTAGCGGGTGGCACAGATACGCAGTATTTT. This translates into CASSESGLAGGTDTQYF.

The V gene is TRBV3-1 (or the pseudogene TRBV3-2), the J gene TRBJ1-2; D is perhaps TRBD1 (6 bases). The CDR3 has 16 residues. Germline V gene lookup returns CDR1 LGHDT and CDR2 YNNKEL (reference sequence). Trimming took off 4 bases at V and 4 bases at J, with 19 bases between the two ends. This chain's CDR3 is CASSPFHRELIYGYTF. In DNA, the CDR3 is TGTGCCAGCAGCCCATTTCACAGGGAATTGATCTATGGCTACACCTTC.

The chain employs TRBV21-1 and TRBJ2-7; TRBD2 is the table's D call and was not checked against the DNA. TRBV21-1 is a pseudogene. The length of the CDR3 is 16 residues. The CDR3 sequence is CASSKGTTFPSYEQYF. Here the CDR3 DNA reads TGTGCCAGCAGCAAAGGAACTACCTTCCCCTCCTACGAGCAGTACTTC.

The V and J genes are TRBV5-1 and TRBJ1-4; maybe TRBD1 (6 bases). The CDR3 length is 13 residues. Trimming stripped 3 bases from V and 7 bases from J, with 10 bases between. Germline V gene sequence: CDR1 SGHRS, CDR2 YFSETQ. CDR3 protein: CASSSRQAEKLFF. The CDR3 DNA reads as TGCGCCAGCAGCTCTCGACAGGCTGAAAAACTGTTTTTT.

The chain combines TRBV14 with TRBJ2-4, with 8 bases identical to TRBD2. This CDR3 is 16 amino acids long. CDR1 and CDR2 from the germline V gene are SGHDN and FVKESK. The J segment lost 7 bases and the V segment lost 4 bases, leaving 12 bases of the junction unmatched. CDR3 sequence reads: CASSPRGGPQWNIQYF. The CDR3 DNA reads TGTGCCAGCAGCCCCCGGGGGGGCCCCCAATGGAACATTCAGTACTTC. The full variable domain, with the rest looked up from reference TRBV14 and TRBJ2-4, is EAGVTQFPSHSVIEKGQTVTLRCDPISGHDNLYWYRRVMGKEIKFLLHFVKESKQDESGMPNNRFLAERTGGTYSTLKVQPAELEDSGVYFCASSPRGGPQWNIQYFGAGTRLSVL.

CDR3 DNA sequence: TGTGCCAGTAGTATAGATCAGGGAGGGGCCGAAGCTTTCTTT. This gives the protein CASSIDQGGAEAFF. This sequence joins TRBV19 and TRBJ1-1; D may be TRBD1 (5 bases). The CDR3 consists of 14 residues. Germline values: CDR1 LNHDA, CDR2 SQIVND (reference sequence). V lost 0 bases and J 8 bases, leaving 13 bases between the germline ends.

The chain combines TRBV18 with TRBJ2-3; 15 nucleotides line up with TRBD2. CDR1 and CDR2 from the germline V gene are KGHSH and LQKENI. The J segment lost 8 bases and the V segment lost 3 bases, leaving 0 bases of the junction unmatched. The CDR3 consists of 14 residues. The CDR3 sequence: CASSPGLAGGTQYF. In nucleotides, the CDR3 is TGTGCCAGCTCACCGGGACTAGCGGGAGGTACGCAGTATTTT.

V gene TRBV9 combines with J gene TRBJ2-7; 8 nucleotides match TRBD2. V was pared by 0 bases and J by 7 bases, with 9 bases of the junction left unmatched. Per germline, CDR1 SGDLS and CDR2 YYNGEE. This CDR3 is built from 15 residues. CDR3 coding DNA: TGTGCCAGCAGCGTAGTATCGGGAGGGCGTGGGGAGCAGTACTTC. Its protein is CASSVVSGGRGEQYF.

The chain has TRBV19 and TRBJ2-3; D call uncertain. The CDR3 runs 14 residues. The germline CDR1 and CDR2 sequences are LNHDA and SQIVND (reference sequence). Trimming took 4 bases from V and 0 from J, leaving 8 bases between them. The CDR3 here is CASSKQVSTDTQYF. The CDR3 nucleotides are TGTGCCAGTAGTAAACAAGTTAGCACAGATACGCAGTATTTT.

The chain has TRBV5-6 and TRBJ2-7; D possibly corresponds to TRBD2 (5 bases). V was pared by 0 bases and J by 2 bases, with 12 bases between. The germline CDR1 and CDR2 sequences are SGHDT and YYEEEE. The CDR3 length is 15 residues. DNA for the CDR3: TGTGCCAGCAGCTTGGCGGGGTTGAGAGCCTACGAGCAGTACTTC. Its protein product is CASSLAGLRAYEQYF.

The rearrangement joins TRBV11-3 to TRBJ2-1; D may be TRBD1 (5 bases). Trimming removed 1 base at V and 5 bases at J, with 9 bases between. Germline assignment: CDR1 SGHNT and CDR2 YENEEA. CDR3 length equals 14 residues. Here the CDR3 DNA reads TGTGCCAGCAGCTTAGCACAGGTTAACAATGAGCAGTTCTTC. Translated: CASSLAQVNNEQFF.

The CDR3 sequence is CASSLDRSRTAGAGELFF. The CDR3 DNA follows: TGTGCCAGCAGCTTAGATCGATCCCGGACAGCAGGCGCCGGGGAGCTGTTTTTT. The rearrangement joins TRBV11-3 to TRBJ2-2, with D perhaps matching TRBD1 (6 bases). The CDR3 has 18 amino acids. The V end was cut by 0 bases, the J end by 6 bases, with 20 bases between. Germline V CDR1 and CDR2: SGHNT, YENEEA.

The chain couples TRBV2 to TRBJ1-2; D perhaps matches TRBD1 (6 bases). The V gene lost 5 bases and the J gene lost 8 bases, with 21 bases spanning the gap. The CDR3 is 15 residues long. Germline V gene lookup returns CDR1 SNHLY and CDR2 FYNNEI. DNA of the CDR3: TGTGCCAGCAGTCATAGGGGAACAGGGTACGACGGCTACACCTTC. It codes for CASSHRGTGYDGYTF.

This rearrangement joins TRBV2 to TRBJ2-3, with 9 bases fitting TRBD1. J gave up 0 bases and V 6 bases, and 7 bases lay outside the gene matches. CDR3 length equals 16 residues. Germline CDR1 and CDR2: SNHLY and FYNNEI. The CDR3 sequence is CASRGTGTGSTDTQYF. The CDR3, as DNA: TGTGCCAGCAGGGGAACCGGGACAGGGAGCACAGATACGCAGTATTTT.

The chain links TRBV11-2 to TRBJ2-1; D is ambiguous. CDR1 is SGHAT and CDR2 is FQNNGV in the germline V gene. The CDR3 totals 15 residues. The V end was cut by 1 base, the J end by 9 bases, with 16 bases between. The CDR3 sequence: CASSLAYNQATEQFF. Here the CDR3 DNA reads TGTGCCAGCAGCTTAGCCTATAACCAGGCGACTGAGCAGTTCTTC. The variable domain in full, completed from reference TRBV11-2 and TRBJ2-1, reads EAGVAQSPRYKIIEKRQSVAFWCNPISGHATLYWYQQILGQGPKLLIQFQNNGVVDDSQLPKDRFSAERLKGVDSTLKIQPAKLEDSAVYLCASSLAYNQATEQFFGPGTRLTVL.

The rearrangement joins TRBV6-5 to TRBJ1-2; D is perhaps TRBD1 (6 bases). V was pared by 4 bases and J by 9 bases, with 18 bases between. The CDR3 contains 14 residues. Germline assignment: CDR1 MNHEY and CDR2 SVGAGI. CDR3 sequence reads: CASSSASGTISYTF. DNA of the CDR3: TGTGCCAGCAGTTCCGCGTCCGGGACAATCAGCTACACCTTC.